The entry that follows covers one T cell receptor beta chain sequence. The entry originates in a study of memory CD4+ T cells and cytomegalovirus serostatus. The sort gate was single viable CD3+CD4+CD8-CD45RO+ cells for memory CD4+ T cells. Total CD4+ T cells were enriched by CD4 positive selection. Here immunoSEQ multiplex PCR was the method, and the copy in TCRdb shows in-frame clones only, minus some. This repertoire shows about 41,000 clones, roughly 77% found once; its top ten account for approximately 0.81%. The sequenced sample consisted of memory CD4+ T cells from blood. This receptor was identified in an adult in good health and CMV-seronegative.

CDR3 DNA: TGTGCCAGCAGCTTATCGAGAGAGGGACGTTCACCCCTCCACTTT. Protein: CASSLSREGRSPLHF. The V and J genes are TRBV7-8 and TRBJ1-6; perhaps TRBD1 as D (5 bases). Germline lookup yields CDR1 SGHVS and CDR2 FQNEAQ. The V gene lost 2 bases and the J gene lost 9 bases, with 14 bases spanning the gap. The CDR3 runs to 15 residues.